This is a list of T cell receptor beta chains from one sample in a study of blood T cell repertoires in COVID-19. The table came from immunoSEQ multiplex PCR; TCRdb's copy has only in-frame clones and leaves some out. The data hold about 200,000 clones, with over 75% observed a single time. The sample taken for sequencing was PBMCs or T cells enriched from blood (not recorded which). Receptors were obtained from a woman aged 35 to 49 with acute COVID-19. Both conserved end residues are part of each CDR3. The D gene is left open where the match is weak. Part of the rows lack a size; the others show once, few, many or a class for expanded clones.

J gene: TRBJ1-4; D gene: -; V gene: TRBV19; clone size: few; CDR3 protein: CASRSQLVEKLFF; CDR3 DNA: TGTGCCAGTCGATCACAGCTTGTAGAAAAACTGTTTTTT
J gene: TRBJ1-2; D gene: -; V gene: TRBV19; clone size: -; CDR3 protein: CASSVGGAYGYTF; CDR3 DNA: TGTGCCAGTAGCGTGGGGGGGGCGTATGGCTACACCTTC
J gene: TRBJ2-2; D gene: -; V gene: TRBV5-6; clone size: -; CDR3 protein: CASSHRVNNWDTGELFF; CDR3 DNA: TGTGCCAGCAGCCACCGGGTCAACAATTGGGACACCGGGGAGCTGTTTTTT
J gene: TRBJ2-7; D gene: -; V gene: TRBV4-2; clone size: -; CDR3 protein: CASSQISDKPFPYEQYF; CDR3 DNA: TGTGCCAGCAGCCAAATTAGCGACAAACCATTCCCCTACGAGCAGTACTTC
J gene: TRBJ1-3; D gene: -; V gene: TRBV25-1; clone size: few; CDR3 protein: CASRPNDYSGNTIYF; CDR3 DNA: TGTGCCAGCCGACCCAACGACTACTCTGGAAACACCATATATTTT
J gene: TRBJ2-7; D gene: TRBD2; V gene: TRBV7-2; clone size: -; CDR3 protein: CASSPGLAGGLYEQYF; CDR3 DNA: TGTGCCAGCAGCCCCGGACTAGCGGGAGGTCTCTACGAGCAGTACTTC
J gene: TRBJ1-2; D gene: TRBD1; V gene: TRBV7-2; clone size: -; CDR3 protein: CASSLAQGAGYGYTF; CDR3 DNA: TGTGCCAGCAGCTTAGCTCAGGGGGCGGGCTATGGCTACACCTTC
J gene: TRBJ1-5; D gene: -; V gene: TRBV3-1/TRBV3-2; clone size: few; CDR3 protein: CASSQRGQPQHF; CDR3 DNA: TGTGCCAGCAGCCAACGGGGTCAGCCCCAGCATTTT
J gene: TRBJ1-3; D gene: -; V gene: TRBV10-3; clone size: -; CDR3 protein: CAISERGSSGNTIYF; CDR3 DNA: TGTGCCATCAGTGAAAGGGGATCCTCTGGAAACACCATATATTTT
J gene: TRBJ2-5; D gene: -; V gene: TRBV7-3; clone size: -; CDR3 protein: CASSLFSGGDGQETQYF; CDR3 DNA: TGTGCCAGCAGCTTATTCAGCGGAGGGGACGGGCAGGAGACCCAGTACTTC
J gene: TRBJ2-5; D gene: -; V gene: TRBV5-6; clone size: -; CDR3 protein: CASSSPHRGQETQYF; CDR3 DNA: TGTGCCAGCAGCTCCCCACATCGGGGTCAAGAGACCCAGTACTTC
J gene: TRBJ2-5; D gene: TRBD1; V gene: TRBV30; clone size: once; CDR3 protein: CAWRFYRTGGETQYF; CDR3 DNA: TGTGCCTGGAGGTTTTATAGGACAGGGGGAGAGACCCAGTACTTC
J gene: TRBJ1-2; D gene: TRBD1; V gene: TRBV5-6; clone size: -; CDR3 protein: CASSWTGSVTDGYTF; CDR3 DNA: TGTGCCAGCAGCTGGACAGGGTCCGTAACTGATGGCTACACCTTC
J gene: TRBJ1-2; D gene: -; V gene: TRBV18; clone size: -; CDR3 protein: CASSPRRDRNYGYTF; CDR3 DNA: TGTGCCAGCTCACCCCGGAGGGATCGGAACTATGGCTACACCTTC
J gene: TRBJ1-1; D gene: -; V gene: TRBV5-1; clone size: -; CDR3 protein: CASSPSGNTEAFF; CDR3 DNA: TGCGCCAGCAGCCCCTCGGGGAACACTGAAGCTTTCTTT
J gene: TRBJ2-1; D gene: TRBD1; V gene: TRBV24-1; clone size: -; CDR3 protein: CATGTGSYNEQFF; CDR3 DNA: TGTGCCACCGGGACAGGGTCCTACAATGAGCAGTTCTTC
J gene: TRBJ2-7; D gene: -; V gene: TRBV6-6; clone size: -; CDR3 protein: CASSPVGGPPQKQYF; CDR3 DNA: TGTGCCAGCAGCCCAGTGGGGGGGCCGCCGCAGAAGCAGTACTTC
J gene: TRBJ1-2; D gene: TRBD1; V gene: TRBV7-9; clone size: once; CDR3 protein: CASRPSTGPIDYGYTF; CDR3 DNA: TGTGCCAGCAGACCCTCGACAGGGCCCATCGACTATGGCTACACCTTC
J gene: TRBJ1-4; D gene: -; V gene: TRBV19; clone size: -; CDR3 protein: CASSFGFWVNEKLFF; CDR3 DNA: TGTGCCAGTAGTTTCGGGTTTTGGGTTAATGAAAAACTGTTTTTT
J gene: TRBJ2-1; D gene: TRBD1; V gene: TRBV28; clone size: once; CDR3 protein: CASSLFRGQGSYNEQFF; CDR3 DNA: TGTGCCAGCAGTTTATTCCGGGGACAGGGATCCTACAATGAGCAGTTCTTC
J gene: TRBJ1-3; D gene: TRBD1; V gene: TRBV6-5; clone size: -; CDR3 protein: CASSSDRGERNTIYF; CDR3 DNA: TGTGCCAGCAGTTCCGACAGGGGAGAAAGAAACACCATATATTTT
J gene: TRBJ1-1; D gene: -; V gene: TRBV2; clone size: -; CDR3 protein: CASSTTGDTEAFF; CDR3 DNA: TGTGCCAGCAGTACCACAGGAGACACTGAAGCTTTCTTT
J gene: TRBJ1-5; D gene: -; V gene: TRBV7-2; clone size: -; CDR3 protein: CASSRGDLSNQPQHF; CDR3 DNA: TGTGCCAGCAGCCGGGGGGACCTTAGCAATCAGCCCCAGCATTTT
J gene: TRBJ1-4; D gene: -; V gene: TRBV7-9; clone size: -; CDR3 protein: CASSRDTNEKLFF; CDR3 DNA: TGTGCCAGCAGCCGGGATACTAATGAAAAACTGTTTTTT
J gene: TRBJ2-1; D gene: TRBD1; V gene: TRBV11-2; clone size: few; CDR3 protein: CASSPFSDRGYNEQFF; CDR3 DNA: TGTGCCAGCAGCCCATTCTCGGACAGGGGATACAATGAGCAGTTCTTC
J gene: TRBJ2-3; D gene: -; V gene: TRBV11-3; clone size: -; CDR3 protein: CATPEGGTDTQYF; CDR3 DNA: TGTGCCACGCCCGAGGGCGGCACAGATACGCAGTATTTT
J gene: TRBJ1-2; D gene: -; V gene: TRBV7-5; clone size: -; CDR3 protein: CARSLGLNYGYTF; CDR3 DNA: TGTGCCAGAAGCTTGGGCCTTAACTATGGCTACACCTTC
J gene: TRBJ2-7; D gene: -; V gene: TRBV27; clone size: -; CDR3 protein: CASTNGAGTYEQYF; CDR3 DNA: TGTGCCAGCACCAACGGTGCGGGGACGTACGAGCAGTACTTC
J gene: TRBJ2-7; D gene: -; V gene: TRBV5-1; clone size: -; CDR3 protein: CASSLAQGSGSYEQYF; CDR3 DNA: TGCGCCAGCAGCTTGGCCCAGGGGTCCGGCTCCTACGAGCAGTACTTC
J gene: TRBJ2-1; D gene: -; V gene: TRBV7-6; clone size: -; CDR3 protein: CASSLGPNNEQFF; CDR3 DNA: TGTGCCAGCAGCTTAGGGCCGAACAATGAGCAGTTCTTC
J gene: TRBJ2-2; D gene: -; V gene: TRBV6-2/TRBV6-3; clone size: few; CDR3 protein: CASSYRGQGANTGELFF; CDR3 DNA: TGTGCCAGCAGTTACAGGGGCCAGGGTGCGAACACCGGGGAGCTGTTTTTT
J gene: TRBJ2-2; D gene: -; V gene: TRBV4-2; clone size: -; CDR3 protein: CASSPKKGGTGELFF; CDR3 DNA: TGTGCCAGCAGCCCGAAAAAAGGAGGGACCGGGGAGCTGTTTTTT
J gene: TRBJ1-6; D gene: -; V gene: TRBV14; clone size: -; CDR3 protein: CASSQAGVRNSPLHF; CDR3 DNA: TGTGCCAGCAGCCAAGCCGGGGTCCGGAATTCACCCCTCCACTTT
J gene: TRBJ2-7; D gene: -; V gene: TRBV24-1; clone size: -; CDR3 protein: CATSDLSYEQYF; CDR3 DNA: TGTGCCACCAGTGATCTCTCCTACGAGCAGTACTTC
J gene: TRBJ2-1; D gene: TRBD1; V gene: TRBV7-7; clone size: -; CDR3 protein: CASSLGGSGNEQFF; CDR3 DNA: TGTGCTAGCAGCTTAGGGGGCTCCGGGAATGAGCAGTTCTTC
J gene: TRBJ2-2; D gene: TRBD2; V gene: TRBV10-2; clone size: -; CDR3 protein: CASSWTSGKNTGELFF; CDR3 DNA: TGCGCCAGCAGTTGGACTAGCGGGAAGAACACCGGGGAGCTGTTTTTT
J gene: TRBJ2-7; D gene: TRBD1; V gene: TRBV19; clone size: -; CDR3 protein: CASSRANRGHYEQYF; CDR3 DNA: TGTGCCAGTAGTAGGGCGAACAGGGGGCACTACGAGCAGTACTTC
J gene: TRBJ2-5; D gene: -; V gene: TRBV7-2; clone size: -; CDR3 protein: CASSSTLAGGETQYF; CDR3 DNA: TGTGCCAGCAGCTCGACCCTAGCTGGCGGGGAGACCCAGTACTTC
J gene: TRBJ1-5; D gene: -; V gene: TRBV6-5; clone size: -; CDR3 protein: CASSLSVNQPQHF; CDR3 DNA: TGTGCCAGCAGTCTTTCGGTGAATCAGCCCCAGCATTTT
J gene: TRBJ1-1; D gene: -; V gene: TRBV3-1/TRBV3-2; clone size: -; CDR3 protein: CASSQVQGREAFF; CDR3 DNA: TGTGCCAGCAGCCAAGTACAGGGTAGAGAAGCTTTCTTT
J gene: TRBJ1-4; D gene: TRBD1; V gene: TRBV10-3; clone size: -; CDR3 protein: CAISAGTVNEKLFF; CDR3 DNA: TGTGCCATCAGTGCTGGGACAGTTAATGAAAAACTGTTTTTT
J gene: TRBJ1-5; D gene: -; V gene: TRBV7-2; clone size: many; CDR3 protein: CASSFSDSNQPQHF; CDR3 DNA: TGTGCCAGCAGCTTCAGTGATAGCAATCAGCCCCAGCATTTT
J gene: TRBJ1-2; D gene: -; V gene: TRBV5-4; clone size: -; CDR3 protein: CASSPDAGRYGYTF; CDR3 DNA: TGTGCCAGCAGCCCTGATGCAGGGCGCTATGGCTACACCTTC
J gene: TRBJ1-3; D gene: TRBD1; V gene: TRBV7-6; clone size: -; CDR3 protein: CASSPWTGGNTIYF; CDR3 DNA: TGTGCCAGCAGCCCTTGGACAGGGGGAAACACCATATATTTT
J gene: TRBJ1-5; D gene: -; V gene: TRBV30; clone size: -; CDR3 protein: CAWSGGDYQGLRQPQHF; CDR3 DNA: TGTGCCTGGAGTGGGGGGGATTACCAGGGACTGCGGCAGCCCCAGCATTTT
J gene: TRBJ1-3; D gene: TRBD1; V gene: TRBV28; clone size: once; CDR3 protein: CASSSIDRASGNTIYF; CDR3 DNA: TGTGCCAGCAGTTCCATCGACAGGGCCTCTGGAAACACCATATATTTT
J gene: TRBJ2-2; D gene: -; V gene: TRBV21-1; clone size: -; CDR3 protein: CASSNPGQGARNTGELFF; CDR3 DNA: TGTGCCAGCAGCAACCCGGGACAGGGGGCGCGGAACACCGGGGAGCTGTTTTTT
J gene: TRBJ2-2; D gene: -; V gene: TRBV5-4; clone size: -; CDR3 protein: CASSGNRSRVPGELFF; CDR3 DNA: TGTGCCAGCAGCGGAAACCGGAGTCGAGTCCCCGGGGAGCTGTTTTTT
J gene: TRBJ2-7; D gene: -; V gene: TRBV12-3/TRBV12-4; clone size: -; CDR3 protein: CASSFFLYEQYF; CDR3 DNA: TGTGCCAGCAGTTTTTTCCTCTACGAGCAGTACTTC